This T cell receptor (beta chain) was sequenced in a study of spatial heterogeneity in lung cancer. This clonotype was recorded at least ten times. The V gene lost 2 bases and the J gene lost 4 bases, with 12 bases spanning the gap. The CDR3 is 15 residues long. Germline CDR1 and CDR2: LNHNV and YYDKDF (reference sequence). Time point described: blood at routine non-recurrence follow-up after resection. One entry per CDR3 protein, called by TCRdb with MiXCR from the 5' RACE reads. The data contain approximately 43,000 distinct CDR3 sequences, 8% to 11% of them singletons. V usage is TRBV15 and J usage is TRBJ2-1, with D perhaps TRBD1 (5 bases). Specimen: PBMCs, collected at follow-up. This clonotype was obtained from a female donor with early-stage non-small cell lung cancer. CDR3 in amino acids: CATSRSPDTYNEQFF. The CDR3, as DNA: TGTGCCACCAGCAGATCCCCGGACACTTACAATGAGCAGTTCTTC. Full variable domain (outside the CDR3, taken from reference TRBV15 and TRBJ2-1): DAMVIQNPRYQVTQFGKPVTLSCSQTLNHNVMYWYQQKSSQAPKLLFHYYDKDFNNEADTPDNFQSRRPNTSFCFLDIRSPGLGDTAMYLCATSRSPDTYNEQFFGPGTRLTVL.